This paragraph covers one TCR beta chain sequence. This sample was taken from a study of T cell responses to AZD1222 COVID-19 vaccine. Trimming cost V 5 bases and J 4 bases, with 17 bases left between them. CDR3 length: 15 residues. Germline V gene sequence: CDR1 SGHTA, CDR2 FQGNSA. The protocol was immunoSEQ multiplex PCR, while the TCRdb copy is restricted to in-frame clones and leaves out a portion. The table records 130,000 or so clones, about 90% of them present only once. The rearrangement links TRBV7-2 to TRBJ1-1; possible D gene TRBD1, 5 bases. This clonotype was sampled from an adult in good health. Sequenced material: peripheral blood, taken on day 0 of AZD1222 vaccination. CDR3 loop: CASSRRGQGGTEAFF. Here the CDR3 DNA reads TGTGCCAGCAGCCGGCGCGGCCAGGGAGGCACTGAAGCTTTCTTT.